This T cell receptor beta chain was sequenced for a study of CD8 T cells in ankylosing spondylitis. V gave up 7 bases and J gave up 4 bases; unmatched junction bases: 7. The CDR3 length is 14 residues. Study-wide results and caveats: Reported data indicate significant enrichment of disease-linked clones within matched ankylosing spondylitis synovial fluid. A TCR beta motif of 7 to 9 highly homologous variants seemed to mark ankylosing spondylitis blood.

This clonotype was counted ten times or more. The antigen is not known. One entry per CDR3 protein, called by TCRdb with MiXCR from the 5' RACE reads. In the table there are 350,000 or so distinct CDR3 sequences, under 14% of which are singletons. The source material was blood, either unsorted or a sorted T cell fraction (not recorded which). The chain has TRBV12-3 or TRBV12-4 and TRBJ1-1, with 9 bases fitting TRBD1. This TCR came from a female donor with ankylosing spondylitis or in good health (not recorded which). CDR3 nucleotide sequence: TGTGCCAGCACCAAACAGGGGGCTGGCACTGAAGCTTTCTTT. This gives the protein CASTKQGAGTEAFF.